One and the same sample provided the 26 T cell receptor beta chains below, sequenced in a study of cytomegalovirus exposure and HLA in healthy donors. The PCR used 60 Vbeta and 13 Jbeta primers. Method: immunoSEQ multiplex PCR; TCRdb's copy keeps in-frame clones and lacks some. The table shows some 130,000 clones, with roughly three quarters occurring only once. Sequenced sample: PBMCs. The receptor source for this set is a woman between 35 and 50 years old in good health and CMV-seronegative.

This sequence joins TRBV19 and TRBJ2-7; D perhaps matches TRBD2 (6 bases). CDR3 size: 15 residues. Trimming cost V 3 bases and J 5 bases, with 17 bases left between them. Germline CDR1 reads LNHDA; CDR2 reads SQIVND (reference sequence). The CDR3 DNA sequence: TGTGCCAGTAGTATGACGGGAGTGGCGTTACACGAGCAGTACTTC. As protein: CASSMTGVALHEQYF.

The chain links TRBV9 to TRBJ1-2; TRBD1 matches 7 bases. The ends lost 0 bases at V and 3 bases at J; junction bases unmatched: 5. Looked up from germline, CDR1 is SGDLS and CDR2 is YYNGEE. This CDR3 has 15 amino acids. The CDR3 protein is CASSVGAGGDYGYTF. CDR3 DNA: TGTGCCAGCAGCGTAGGCGCAGGGGGAGACTATGGCTACACCTTC.

The V and J genes are TRBV7-2 and TRBJ2-5, with D perhaps TRBD1 (6 bases). This CDR3 region has 15 residues. V lost 4 bases, J lost 4 bases, and 16 bases lay in between. Germline lookup yields CDR1 SGHTA and CDR2 FQGNSA. This CDR3 is CASSSRVGGRETQYF. The CDR3 DNA reads TGTGCCAGCAGCTCTAGGGTAGGGGGAAGAGAGACCCAGTACTTC.

Worth noting for this clone: A read error may account for a junction end that differs from germline. The chain couples TRBV9 to TRBJ2-4, with D possibly being TRBD2 (6 bases). The CDR3 contains 17 residues. Per the germline V gene, CDR1 is SGDLS and CDR2 is YYNGEE. The CDR3 protein is CASSALPGGPMGNSQYF. The DNA for the CDR3 is TGTGCCAGCAGCGCCCTACCCGGAGGGCCGATGGGGAACAGTCAGTACTTC.

The chain is built from TRBV19 and TRBJ2-7; 7 bases are shared with TRBD1. Germline CDR1 is LNHDA and CDR2 is SQIVND (reference sequence). V dropped 1 base and J dropped 0; count of bases not matched to a gene: 3. There are 15 residues in the CDR3. CDR3 amino acids: CASSIGTGFSYEQYF. CDR3 DNA sequence: TGTGCCAGTAGTATAGGGACAGGTTTCTCCTACGAGCAGTACTTC.

The V and J genes are TRBV7-8 and TRBJ2-1, with D perhaps matching TRBD2 (6 bases). This CDR3 contains 12 residues. Germline V lookup: CDR1 SGHVS, CDR2 FQNEAQ. Trimming took 6 bases from V and 8 from J, leaving 11 bases between them. CDR3 bases: TGTGCCAGCAGTACGTGGGGGGATGAGCAGTTCTTC. It yields the protein CASSTWGDEQFF.

The sample holds a few counts of this clone. The rearrangement joins TRBV11-2 to TRBJ2-2, with 8 bases lining up with TRBD2. The CDR3 is made up of 15 amino acids. CDR1 and CDR2 (germline): SGHAT, FQNNGV. The J segment lost 8 bases and the V segment lost 5 bases, leaving 10 bases of the junction unmatched. The DNA of the CDR3 is TGTGCCAGCAGCGAAACGGGACTAGGGCCGGGGGAGCTGTTTTTT. The encoded protein is CASSETGLGPGELFF.

On this clone: One end of the junction is discordant with germline, which a read error may explain. The rearrangement links TRBV30 to TRBJ2-6, with 9 nucleotides matching TRBD1. Per germline, CDR1 GTSNPN and CDR2 SVGIG (reference sequence). The CDR3 extends over 17 amino acids. Here the CDR3 DNA reads TGTGCCTGGGGGAACCCACAGGGGGCGCTTGGGGCCAACGGCCTGACTTTC. It specifies CAWGNPQGALGANGLTF. The full variable domain, rest sourced from reference TRBV30 and TRBJ2-6, is SQTIHQWPATLVQPVGSPLSLECTVEGTSNPNLYWYRQAAGRGLQLLFYSVGIGQISSEVPQNLSASRPQDRQFILSSKKLLLSDSGFYLCAWGNPQGALGANGLTFGAGSRLTVL.

The CDR3 DNA reads as TGTGCCAGCAGCTTTGGAGTCTCTGGGGCCAACGTCCTGACTTTC. Translation gives CASSFGVSGANVLTF. The V and J genes are TRBV7-8 and TRBJ2-6; D ambiguous. Germline lookup yields CDR1 SGHVS and CDR2 FQNEAQ. Trimming removed 3 bases at V and 0 bases at J, with 6 bases between. This CDR3 region has 15 residues.

This chain connects TRBV27 to TRBJ1-6; tentative D call: TRBD1 (5 bases). The CDR3 sequence is 13 residues long. CDR1 and CDR2 from the germline V gene are MNHEY and SMNVEV (reference sequence). Trimming removed 0 bases at V and 14 bases at J, with 11 bases between. CDR3 sequence: CASSLSISGALHF. The CDR3 DNA reads as TGTGCCAGCAGTTTATCCATCTCGGGGGCCCTCCACTTT.

The V and J genes are TRBV11-3 and TRBJ2-2, with 9 bases aligning to TRBD1. Germline trimming cut 5 bases from V and 6 bases from J; bases unmatched to any gene: 7. Per the germline V gene, CDR1 is SGHNT and CDR2 is YENEEA. The CDR3 is made up of 15 amino acids. The CDR3 nucleotides are TGTGCCAGCAGCGGCCGGGACAGGGAATCCGGGGAGCTGTTTTTT. Its translation is CASSGRDRESGELFF.

V and J are TRBV4-1 and TRBJ2-5; D gene unclear. This CDR3 spans 11 amino acids. The germline V and J ends were trimmed by 4 bases and 6 bases, with 6 bases remaining between them. The germline CDR1 and CDR2 sequences are MGHRA and YSYEKL. The CDR3 is CASSPVKTQYF. For the CDR3, the DNA is TGCGCCAGCAGCCCAGTCAAGACCCAGTACTTC.

The gene calls are TRBV7-6 and TRBJ1-3, with TRBD1 as a possible D gene (5 bases). The germline V and J ends were trimmed by 5 bases and 4 bases, with 12 bases remaining between them. This CDR3 has 14 amino acids. The V gene's germline CDR1 is SGHVS and CDR2 FNYEAQ. The CDR3 protein is CASSLLRGGNTIYF. The DNA for the CDR3 is TGTGCCAGCAGCCTCCTAAGGGGCGGAAACACCATATATTTT.

V usage is TRBV7-9 and J usage is TRBJ2-6; perhaps TRBD1 as D (6 bases). Germline-derived CDR1 and CDR2 are SEHNR and FQNEAQ (reference sequence). This CDR3 region has 16 residues. Trimming removed 5 bases at V and 2 bases at J, with 13 bases between. CDR3 DNA: TGTGCCAGCAGCCGGGACATAAACGCTGGGGCCAACGTCCTGACTTTC. Translating gives CASSRDINAGANVLTF.

The V and J genes are TRBV11-2 and TRBJ1-4; TRBD1 aligns across 9 bases. Germline CDR1 SGHAT, CDR2 FQNNGV. CDR3 length: 17 amino acids. V shed 1 base, J shed 8 bases, and the junction held 11 bases outside the gene matches. The CDR3, as DNA: TGTGCCAGCAGCTTAGGTCGGGAAGACAGGGGGGGAGAAAAACTGTTTTTT. It specifies CASSLGREDRGGEKLFF.

The V gene is TRBV4-2, the J gene TRBJ2-7; 8 bases match TRBD1. Germline lookup yields CDR1 LGHNA and CDR2 YNFKEQ. J gave up 6 bases and V 3 bases, and 4 bases lay outside the gene matches. This CDR3 region has 13 residues. CDR3 DNA: TGTGCCAGCAGCCAGGACAGGGTGGCCGAGCAGTACTTC. This encodes CASSQDRVAEQYF.

The V call is TRBV7-9, the J call TRBJ2-5; D possibly corresponds to TRBD1 (5 bases). Germline assignment: CDR1 SEHNR and CDR2 FQNEAQ (reference sequence). CDR3 length: 14 amino acids. V lost 5 bases to trimming and J lost 2 bases, with 12 bases between them. The CDR3 loop is CASSLRVNQETQYF. CDR3 sequence (DNA): TGTGCCAGCAGCCTCAGGGTGAATCAAGAGACCCAGTACTTC.

The V and J genes are TRBV6-5 and TRBJ2-4; 7 nucleotides line up with TRBD1. The CDR3 is 14 amino acids. The germline CDR1 and CDR2 sequences are MNHEY and SVGAGI. J gave up 0 bases and V 7 bases, and 3 bases lay outside the gene matches. The CDR3 spells CASNDRAAKNIQYF. In nucleotides, the CDR3 is TGTGCCAGCAATGACAGGGCAGCCAAAAACATTCAGTACTTC.

The V and J genes are TRBV18 and TRBJ2-5; D unresolved. V dropped 3 bases and J dropped 2 bases, with 13 bases sitting between them. The CDR3 is 15 amino acids. CDR1 is KGHSH, CDR2 LQKENI, per germline. The CDR3 region is CASSPAAAVQETQYF. The CDR3 DNA reads as TGTGCCAGCTCACCTGCGGCGGCCGTTCAAGAGACCCAGTACTTC.

The table lists this clone with a few counts. This CDR3 reads CASRRDYNNNEQFF. In DNA form, the CDR3 reads TGTGCCAGCAGGCGGGACTATAACAACAATGAGCAGTTCTTC. This chain uses TRBV11-1 with TRBJ2-1, with 7 bases identical to TRBD2. This CDR3 has 14 residues. CDR1 and CDR2 from the germline V gene are SGHAT and FQDESV (reference sequence). V lost 6 bases, J lost 5 bases, and 7 bases stayed unmatched. Using reference TRBV11-1 and TRBJ2-1 for the parts outside the CDR3, the full variable domain is EAEVAQSPRYKITEKSQAVAFWCDPISGHATLYWYRQILGQGPELLVQFQDESVVDDSQLPKDRFSAERLKGVDSTLKIQPAELGDSAMYLCASRRDYNNNEQFFGPGTRLTVL.

The chain has TRBV19 and TRBJ2-1; TRBD2 aligns across 8 bases. Germline assignment: CDR1 LNHDA and CDR2 SQIVND (reference sequence). V dropped 2 bases and J dropped 6; count of bases not matched to a gene: 6. This CDR3 spans 15 amino acids. CDR3 sequence: CASSIRRGAGNEQFF. Written as DNA, the CDR3 is TGTGCCAGTAGTATAAGGCGGGGGGCGGGCAATGAGCAGTTCTTC.

This chain connects TRBV18 to TRBJ1-2; 8 nucleotides line up with TRBD1. From germline, CDR1 is KGHSH and CDR2 LQKENI. V shed 3 bases and J 6 bases; nucleotides not matched to a gene: 3. The CDR3 loop spans 13 amino acids. CDR3 DNA: TGTGCCAGCTCACCGTTGGACAGGGATGGCTACACCTTC. Protein sequence: CASSPLDRDGYTF.

The chain combines TRBV18 with TRBJ1-2; D gene ambiguous. V was clipped by 1 base and J by 6 bases, with 12 bases between them. CDR3 length: 14 amino acids. Germline loops: CDR1 KGHSH, CDR2 LQKENI. CDR3 residues: CASSPLQQFNGYTF. CDR3 nucleotide sequence: TGTGCCAGCTCACCACTTCAACAGTTTAATGGCTACACCTTC.

V gene TRBV18 combines with J gene TRBJ1-4; D possibly corresponds to TRBD1 (5 bases). The CDR3 extends over 14 amino acids. From germline, CDR1 is KGHSH and CDR2 LQKENI. V was clipped by 8 bases and J by 0 bases, with 10 bases between them. The DNA for the CDR3 is TGTGCCAGCCGCGCGGGGGCAACTAATGAAAAACTGTTTTTT. Protein: CASRAGATNEKLFF.

The CDR3 coding sequence is TGTGCCAGCGCCCGGGACAGTTTCACCGGGGAGCTGTTTTTT. It yields the protein CASARDSFTGELFF. This sequence joins TRBV6-1 and TRBJ2-2; TRBD1 matches 7 bases. CDR3 length equals 14 residues. With V trimmed by 8 bases and J by 4 bases, 7 bases remained unmatched. Germline values: CDR1 MNHNS, CDR2 SASEGT.

The rearrangement links TRBV6-5 to TRBJ1-2; D may be TRBD1 (5 bases). Germline V gene data show CDR1 as MNHEY and CDR2 as SVGAGI. Trimming took 0 bases from V and 7 from J, leaving 15 bases between them. The CDR3 sequence is 15 residues long. The CDR3 loop reads CASSYSPIQGFGYTF. The DNA for the CDR3 is TGTGCCAGCAGTTACTCCCCGATTCAGGGCTTTGGCTACACCTTC.